This T cell receptor beta chain stems from a study of cytomegalovirus exposure and HLA in healthy donors. The CDR3 sequence is 14 residues long. Germline CDR1 SGHRS, CDR2 YFSETQ. The V gene end was trimmed by 4 bases and the J gene end by 12 bases; junction bases not matched to a gene: 10. Clones were read by immunoSEQ multiplex PCR, and TCRdb kept only the in-frame ones, dropping some. The sample shows about 78,000 clones, 90% to 96% of them seen only once. A word on this clone: Its target is unknown.

Whole-study results and caveats: First-cohort TCR clusters tended to co-occur in the 90 to 150 validation repertoires, a later analysis found. Reported performance of the classifier showed diagnosis of cytomegalovirus status with high specificity and sensitivity. There were a few CMV-associated chains whose specificity for CMV antigens was confirmed in vitro. The study labeled under 200 TCR beta chains cytomegalovirus-associated.

The origin of this receptor is a man between 18 and 35 years old in good health and CMV-seropositive. The J gene is TRBJ2-3, the V gene TRBV5-1, with TRBD2 identical over 11 bases. The sequenced sample consisted of PBMCs. CDR3 residues: CASSLGTSGEHQYF. In DNA, the CDR3 is TGCGCCAGCAGCCTCGGGACTAGCGGAGAGCATCAGTATTTT.